These 16 T cell receptor beta chains originate from one sample sequenced in a study of Tregs in tolerant kidney transplant recipients. Produced via immunoSEQ multiplex PCR; TCRdb's table is partial and in-frame only. Counted here are 100,000 to 130,000 clones, 90% occurring once; the ten biggest clones make up 0.34%. This sample comprised CD4+ T cells from blood, obtained before the transplant. The receptors stem from a human donor who received a combined kidney and bone marrow transplant.

The V gene is TRBV2, the J gene TRBJ1-4, with 10 nucleotides matching TRBD1. Germline V gene sequence: CDR1 SNHLY, CDR2 FYNNEI. The CDR3 is made up of 18 amino acids. The J segment lost 0 bases and the V segment lost 6 bases, leaving 10 bases of the junction unmatched. CDR3 coding DNA: TGTGCCAGCAGGCTTGGGACAGGGGTACGACCAACTAATGAAAAACTGTTTTTT. It specifies CASRLGTGVRPTNEKLFF.

The chain is built from TRBV27 and TRBJ2-6; D may be TRBD1 (5 bases). This CDR3 spans 17 amino acids. Germline V lookup: CDR1 MNHEY, CDR2 SMNVEV (reference sequence). Trimming took 11 bases from V and 4 from J, leaving 24 bases between them. The DNA of the CDR3 is TGTGCCCTCCCCCCCCACTCTCAGGGCTCCGGGGCCAACGTCCTGACTTTC. Translated: CALPPHSQGSGANVLTF.

The chain joins TRBV10-3 to TRBJ1-2; 8 bases are shared with TRBD1. This CDR3 contains 13 residues. Germline V gene sequence: CDR1 ENHRY, CDR2 SYGVKD. Trimming removed 11 bases from V and 3 bases from J; junction bases left unmatched: 8. The CDR3 DNA follows: TGTGCCGCGACACAGGGGGGGGACTATGGCTACACCTTC. Protein product: CAATQGGDYGYTF.

The rearrangement uses TRBV29-1 and TRBJ2-1; TRBD2 aligns across 12 bases. Trimming took 1 base from V and 6 from J; bases not matched to a gene: 1. Germline V CDR1 and CDR2: SQVTM, ANQGSEA. There are 14 residues in the CDR3. The CDR3: CSVEVGLAGNEQFF. CDR3 nucleotides: TGCAGCGTTGAAGTGGGACTAGCGGGCAATGAGCAGTTCTTC.

The rearrangement uses TRBV7-6 and TRBJ2-1, with 8 positions matching TRBD2. The germline V gene has CDR1 SGHVS and CDR2 FNYEAQ. The CDR3 spans 16 residues. V gave up 5 bases and J gave up 1 base; unmatched junction bases: 7. CDR3 sequence reads: CASSPGLAFSYNEQFF. CDR3 sequence (DNA): TGTGCCAGCAGCCCTGGACTAGCCTTTTCCTACAATGAGCAGTTCTTC.

The chain is built from TRBV9 and TRBJ1-2; tentative D call: TRBD1 (5 bases). This CDR3 has 14 residues. V was cut by 3 bases and J by 3 bases, with 12 bases left in between. The V gene's germline CDR1 is SGDLS and CDR2 YYNGEE. This CDR3 is CASSGWGGYYGYTF. The CDR3 region has the DNA TGTGCCAGCAGCGGCTGGGGGGGTTACTATGGCTACACCTTC.

The rearrangement uses TRBV5-1 and TRBJ2-1; possible D gene TRBD1, 5 bases. The V gene lost 2 bases and the J gene lost 2 bases, with 11 bases spanning the gap. Germline lookup yields CDR1 SGHRS and CDR2 YFSETQ. CDR3 length: 15 residues. Written as DNA, the CDR3 is TGCGCCAGCAGCTTCGGAGACAGCCCCTACAATGAGCAGTTCTTC. Its translation: CASSFGDSPYNEQFF.

The chain combines TRBV2 with TRBJ1-1, with 8 bases fitting TRBD1. The CDR3 contains 14 residues. After removal of 7 bases from V and 5 bases from J, the junction contained 9 bases not matched to a gene. Germline CDR1 reads SNHLY; CDR2 reads FYNNEI. In nucleotides, the CDR3 is TGTGCCAGCACCTCGACAGGGGCGCGGACTGAAGCTTTCTTT. This encodes CASTSTGARTEAFF. The full variable domain, with the rest looked up from reference TRBV2 and TRBJ1-1, is EPEVTQTPSHQVTQMGQEVILRCVPISNHLYFYWYRQILGQKVEFLVSFYNNEISEKSEIFDDQFSVERPDGSNFTLKIRSTKLEDSAMYFCASTSTGARTEAFFGQGTRLTVV.

V and J are TRBV25-1 and TRBJ2-3; perhaps TRBD2 as D (5 bases). The CDR3 has 15 amino acids. The germline V gene encodes CDR1 MGHDK and CDR2 SYGVNS. V was pared by 5 bases and J by 0 bases, with 12 bases between. CDR3 DNA: TGTGCCAGCAGTAGAGCGACGGGGAGCACAGATACGCAGTATTTT. It translates to CASSRATGSTDTQYF.

A single count supports this clone. The chain is built from TRBV19 and TRBJ2-1, with 12 bases fitting TRBD2. This CDR3 is 17 amino acids long. Germline trimming cut 5 bases from V and 7 bases from J; bases unmatched to any gene: 12. Germline V lookup: CDR1 LNHDA, CDR2 SQIVND (reference sequence). The CDR3 sequence is CASSLGPSGGARNEQFF. Here the CDR3 DNA reads TGTGCCAGTAGTCTAGGTCCTAGCGGGGGGGCGAGAAATGAGCAGTTCTTC.

The chain is built from TRBV19 and TRBJ2-3; 7 nucleotides match TRBD1. Germline CDR1 and CDR2: LNHDA and SQIVND (reference sequence). Trimming at V came to 6 bases and at J to 2 bases, leaving 5 bases not matched to a gene. The CDR3 runs to 14 residues. CDR3 nucleotides: TGTGCCAGTAGCGGGACAGATTACACAGATACGCAGTATTTT. This codes for CASSGTDYTDTQYF.

The chain uses TRBV7-9 and TRBJ2-1; TRBD2 aligns across 9 bases. Germline V gene lookup returns CDR1 SEHNR and CDR2 FQNEAQ (reference sequence). CDR3 length: 15 residues. V trimming: 7 bases; J trimming: 6 bases; junction bases outside the gene matches: 10. The chain's CDR3 is CASTDIAGVGNEQFF. The CDR3 DNA follows: TGTGCCAGCACCGACATAGCGGGAGTGGGCAATGAGCAGTTCTTC. Full variable domain (rest looked up from reference TRBV7-9 and TRBJ2-1): DTGVSQNPRHKITKRGQNVTFRCDPISEHNRLYWYRQTLGQGPEFLTYFQNEAQLEKSRLLSDRFSAERPKGSFSTLEIQRTEQGDSAMYLCASTDIAGVGNEQFFGPGTRLTVL.

The CDR3 region is CAISVQGWNSPLHF. The CDR3 nucleotides read TGTGCCATCAGTGTCCAGGGTTGGAATTCACCCCTCCACTTT. The chain employs TRBV10-3 and TRBJ1-6; tentatively, D is TRBD1 (5 bases). Germline lookup yields CDR1 ENHRY and CDR2 SYGVKD. This CDR3 contains 14 residues. The V end lost 4 bases, the J end lost 7 bases, and 11 bases lay between the germline ends.

Here the CDR3 reads CASSYYPGHSYEQYF. In nucleotides, the CDR3 is TGTGCCAGCAGTTACTACCCGGGACATTCCTACGAGCAGTACTTC. The rearrangement joins TRBV6-5 to TRBJ2-7; tentative D call: TRBD1 (6 bases). The V and J ends lost 1 base and 1 base respectively, with 11 bases between them. Looked up from germline, CDR1 is MNHEY and CDR2 is SVGAGI. The CDR3 is made up of 15 amino acids.

The J gene is TRBJ2-3, the V gene TRBV5-6; 7 nucleotides match TRBD2. The CDR3 runs 14 residues. Trimming removed 6 bases from V and 2 bases from J; junction bases left unmatched: 6. Germline CDR1 reads SGHDT; CDR2 reads YYEEEE. Written as DNA, the CDR3 is TGTGCCAGCAACATAGCGGGTCCCACAGATACGCAGTATTTT. It codes for CASNIAGPTDTQYF.

The chain couples TRBV19 to TRBJ1-3; D unclear. Trimming took 10 bases from V and 0 from J, leaving 16 bases between them. From germline, CDR1 is LNHDA and CDR2 SQIVND (reference sequence). The CDR3 consists of 15 residues. The CDR3 DNA reads as TGTGCCACTAACGGGAAGCGGACCTCTGGAAACACCATATATTTT. This gives the protein CATNGKRTSGNTIYF.